This is a list of T cell receptor beta chains from one sample in a study of radiation and T cells in renal cell carcinoma. Sequenced by immunoSEQ multiplex PCR; TCRdb stores in-frame clones only, minus some. The repertoire holds 4,700 or so clones, with 55% as singletons. The sample was tumor tissue, taken from a patient whose treatment included radiotherapy and nephrectomy. Receptors originate from a man aged 55 to 70 with renal cell carcinoma. CDR3s include the opening cysteine and the closing phenylalanine or tryptophan. Fields, in order: J gene, V gene, clone size, D gene, CDR3 protein, CDR3 DNA. D genes are given only for firm matches. Only part of the rows carry a size: once, few, many, or a class if the clone is expanded.

TRBJ1-1	TRBV18	.	.	CASSYHGGTDTEAFF	TGTGCCAGCTCCTACCACGGGGGTACGGACACTGAAGCTTTCTTT
TRBJ1-5	TRBV5-5	medium-sized	TRBD1	CASSSGQAGDQPQHF	TGTGCCAGCAGCTCCGGACAGGCCGGCGATCAGCCCCAGCATTTT
TRBJ2-7	TRBV18	.	.	CASSPPRPSEQYF	TGTGCCAGCTCACCACCTCGGCCGAGTGAGCAGTACTTC
TRBJ2-7	TRBV6-5	.	.	CASSYSTKSYEQYF	TGTGCCAGCAGTTACTCGACCAAATCCTACGAGCAGTACTTC
TRBJ1-1	TRBV5-1	few	TRBD1	CASSLDRATEAFF	TGCGCCAGCAGCCTCGACAGGGCCACTGAAGCTTTCTTT
TRBJ2-7	TRBV7-8	few	.	CASSSRQGGDEQYF	TGTGCCAGCAGCTCTAGACAGGGAGGCGACGAGCAGTACTTC
TRBJ2-7	TRBV19	few	TRBD1	CASSIGTGNSYEQYF	TGTGCCAGTAGTATAGGGACAGGGAACTCCTACGAGCAGTACTTC
TRBJ1-1	TRBV11-3	.	.	CATSLEGNTEAFF	TGTGCCACTTCACTTGAGGGGAACACTGAAGCTTTCTTT
TRBJ1-4	TRBV4-2	once	.	CASSQEPGGTNEKLFF	TGTGCCAGCAGCCAAGAACCGGGGGGCACGAATGAAAAACTGTTTTTT
TRBJ1-5	TRBV10-2	.	.	CASSEMNNQPQHF	TGCGCCAGCAGTGAGATGAATAATCAGCCCCAGCATTTT
TRBJ1-1	TRBV7-8	.	.	CASSLVGGNTEAFF	TGTGCCAGCAGCTTAGTAGGGGGGAACACTGAAGCTTTCTTT
TRBJ2-1	TRBV5-1	.	TRBD2	CASSLTTPGLGDEQFF	TGCGCCAGCAGCTTAACTACTCCGGGACTAGGGGATGAGCAGTTCTTC
TRBJ1-2	TRBV5-1	.	.	CASSLEQARYGYTF	TGCGCCAGCAGCTTGGAACAGGCTAGGTATGGCTACACCTTC
TRBJ2-6	TRBV18	few	TRBD1	CASSPRDRSGANVLTF	TGTGCCAGCTCACCCCGGGACAGGTCTGGGGCCAACGTCCTGACTTTC
TRBJ2-1	TRBV28	.	.	CASSPNPRVGQFGEQFF	TGTGCCAGCAGTCCAAACCCACGGGTAGGTCAGTTTGGTGAGCAGTTCTTC
TRBJ1-5	TRBV2	few	.	CASSVDNQPQHF	TGTGCCAGCAGTGTTGACAATCAGCCCCAGCATTTT
TRBJ1-1	TRBV19	.	TRBD1	CASSDRGNTEAFF	TGTGCCAGTAGCGACAGGGGGAACACTGAAGCTTTCTTT
TRBJ1-6	TRBV27	.	.	CASRNTADSSPLHF	TGTGCCAGCAGAAATACCGCGGACAGTTCACCCCTCCACTTT
TRBJ1-5	TRBV7-9	few	TRBD1	CASSSGQAGDQPQHF	TGTGCCAGCAGCTCCGGACAGGCCGGCGATCAGCCCCAGCATTTT
TRBJ2-7	TRBV19	few	TRBD2	CASSVVGSGSFYEQYF	TGTGCCAGTAGCGTCGTCGGTAGCGGGAGTTTCTACGAGCAGTACTTC
TRBJ1-2	TRBV19	few	.	CASSISTVDNYGYTF	TGTGCCAGTAGTATCTCGACAGTTGATAACTATGGCTACACCTTC
TRBJ2-4	TRBV29-1	few	.	CSVLGTNDNIQYF	TGCAGCGTCCTCGGGACAAACGATAACATTCAGTACTTC
TRBJ1-2	TRBV5-8	.	.	CASSLQISSLIRGDYGYTF	TGTGCCAGCAGCTTGCAAATTTCATCTCTAATTCGCGGGGACTATGGCTACACCTTC
TRBJ2-1	TRBV5-6	.	TRBD2	CASSWEGSPYNEQFF	TGTGCCAGCAGCTGGGAGGGGAGCCCATACAATGAGCAGTTCTTC
TRBJ2-7	TRBV7-6	.	TRBD1	CASSSPGQGHYEQYF	TGTGCCAGCAGCTCACCGGGACAGGGCCACTACGAGCAGTACTTC
TRBJ1-4	TRBV5-4	.	TRBD1	CASSRTGAGEKLFF	TGTGCCAGCAGCCGGACAGGGGCTGGTGAAAAACTGTTTTTT
TRBJ2-3	TRBV7-9	few	.	CASSSEQGDTQYF	TGTGCCAGCAGCTCAGAACAGGGTGATACGCAGTATTTT
TRBJ2-7	TRBV30	medium-sized	.	CAWTLDSHEQYF	TGTGCCTGGACTTTGGACAGTCACGAGCAGTACTTC
TRBJ2-2	TRBV10-3	medium-sized	.	CAIIIGDTGELFF	TGTGCCATCATCATTGGGGACACCGGGGAGCTGTTTTTT
TRBJ1-2	TRBV6-5	.	.	CASSSAEDISGYTF	TGTGCCAGCAGTTCGGCCGAAGATATTTCTGGCTACACCTTC
TRBJ1-6	TRBV5-5	.	.	CASSLSSSYNSPLHF	TGTGCCAGCAGCCTATCGAGCTCCTATAATTCACCCCTCCACTTT
TRBJ1-5	TRBV4-3	few	.	CASSQDPHAGQPQHF	TGCGCCAGCAGCCAAGACCCCCATGCAGGTCAGCCCCAGCATTTT
TRBJ1-1	TRBV18	.	.	CASSPKPGSTEAFF	TGTGCCAGCTCACCTAAACCAGGGAGCACTGAAGCTTTCTTT
TRBJ2-6	TRBV7-9	.	.	CASNPGISGANVLTF	TGTGCCAGCAACCCTGGGATCTCTGGGGCCAACGTCCTGACTTTC
TRBJ2-7	TRBV18	few	.	CASSPLGGGSYEQYF	TGTGCCAGCTCGCCCTTGGGAGGGGGATCCTACGAGCAGTACTTC
TRBJ1-1	TRBV25-1	.	.	CASSAAGGNTEAFF	TGTGCCAGCAGTGCCGCCGGGGGCAACACTGAAGCTTTCTTT
TRBJ2-1	TRBV4-1	.	TRBD2	CASSQDQLAGGLFSYNEQFF	TGCGCCAGCAGCCAAGACCAACTAGCGGGAGGCCTCTTCTCCTACAATGAGCAGTTCTTC
TRBJ2-7	TRBV19	.	TRBD2	CASSRFGLAGSYEQYF	TGTGCCAGTAGCAGGTTCGGACTAGCGGGCTCCTACGAGCAGTACTTC
TRBJ1-5	TRBV5-6	.	TRBD1	CASSSYRGANQPQHF	TGTGCCAGCAGCTCATACAGGGGCGCTAATCAGCCCCAGCATTTT
TRBJ2-7	TRBV7-5	.	.	CASSLGTTNEQYF	TGTGCCAGCAGCTTAGGGACTACGAACGAGCAGTACTTC
TRBJ2-1	TRBV14	.	.	CASSQGIGIYNEQFF	TGTGCCAGCAGCCAAGGGATAGGGATCTACAATGAGCAGTTCTTC
TRBJ1-4	TRBV5-6	.	.	CASSAVVADTNEKLFF	TGTGCCAGCAGTGCGGTAGTGGCTGACACTAATGAAAAACTGTTTTTT
TRBJ1-2	TRBV19	.	.	CASSNSRNYGYTF	TGTGCCAGTAGTAATTCCAGGAACTATGGCTACACCTTC
TRBJ1-3	TRBV19	once	.	CASSITGRRGGNTIYF	TGTGCCAGTAGTATTACTGGTCGTCGTGGAGGAAACACCATATATTTT
TRBJ1-3	TRBV10-3	once	TRBD1	CATGQGISNTIYF	TGTGCCACCGGACAGGGTATCAGCAACACCATATATTTT
TRBJ2-7	TRBV6-1	.	TRBD1	CASSGRDRGKQYF	TGTGCCAGCAGTGGCCGGGACAGGGGTAAGCAGTACTTC
TRBJ1-6	TRBV30	.	.	CACRGEYNSPLHF	TGTGCCTGCCGGGGAGAGTATAATTCACCCCTCCACTTT
TRBJ2-7	TRBV6-5	.	.	CASSHVPDSSYEQYF	TGTGCCAGCAGTCACGTACCGGACAGCTCCTACGAGCAGTACTTC
TRBJ2-5	TRBV19	.	.	CASSSMSVGEETQYF	TGTGCCAGTAGTAGTATGTCGGTAGGGGAGGAGACCCAGTACTTC
TRBJ1-5	TRBV19	.	.	CASSIMTNQPQHF	TGTGCCAGTAGTATAATGACTAATCAGCCCCAGCATTTT
TRBJ1-6	TRBV7-9	.	.	CASSLNSPLHF	TGTGCCAGCAGCCTAAATTCACCCCTCCACTTT
TRBJ2-7	TRBV6-1	few	TRBD2	CASSVGTNYEQYF	TGTGCCAGCAGTGTCGGGACTAACTACGAGCAGTACTTC
TRBJ1-1	TRBV30	.	.	CAWNRGSSLNTEAFF	TGTGCCTGGAACCGGGGCTCCTCCTTGAACACTGAAGCTTTCTTT
TRBJ1-3	TRBV4-3	.	.	CASSQDGRNTIYF	TGCGCCAGCAGCCAAGACGGGCGAAACACCATATATTTT
TRBJ2-7	TRBV9	.	TRBD2	CASSVASGSVYEQYF	TGTGCCAGCAGCGTAGCTAGCGGGAGTGTATACGAGCAGTACTTC
TRBJ2-7	TRBV18	.	.	CASSPYSGRSYEQYF	TGTGCCAGCTCTCCCTATTCGGGACGTTCCTACGAGCAGTACTTC
TRBJ1-4	TRBV7-9	few	.	CASSLVWGDNEKLFF	TGTGCCAGCAGCTTAGTTTGGGGGGATAATGAAAAACTGTTTTTT
TRBJ2-7	TRBV11-2	once	.	CASSLEAEYEQYF	TGTGCCAGCAGCTTAGAGGCGGAGTACGAGCAGTACTTC
TRBJ2-1	TRBV7-6	.	TRBD2	CASSNGLAAYNEQFF	TGTGCCAGCAGCAACGGGCTAGCGGCCTACAATGAGCAGTTCTTC
TRBJ1-6	TRBV19	few	TRBD1	CASSVQGAVSPLHF	TGTGCCAGTAGTGTACAGGGGGCTGTTTCACCCCTCCACTTT